This T cell receptor (beta chain) was found in a study of long-term antiretroviral therapy in people with HIV. Overall study findings and caveats: Someone took the blood between about 2003 and 2017, maybe while older ART regimens were in use.

Version v3.0 of the immunoSEQ assay ran at survey level. TCRdb's table, derived via immunoSEQ multiplex PCR, lists solely in-frame clones and lacks some. The sample lists 20,000 to 30,000 clones, 85% to 95% seen once, with 2.2% in the top ten. About this clone itself: Its matching antigen is unknown.

The CDR3 runs to 15 residues. V lost 8 bases and J 1 base, leaving 18 bases between the germline ends. In germline, CDR1 is LNHDA, CDR2 SQIVND (reference sequence). Participants with HIV, all of them, were treated in the United States. The sequence derives from a woman aged 50 to 60 with HIV. The rearrangement links TRBV19 to TRBJ2-7; perhaps TRBD2 as D (6 bases). This sample comprised unsorted PBMCs, obtained more than 4.7 years after starting antiretroviral therapy. This CDR3 reads CASSRSGPLSYEQYF. The CDR3 nucleotides are TGTGCCAGTTCCAGAAGCGGGCCACTATCCTACGAGCAGTACTTC.